The 15 T cell receptor beta chains below all came from one sample that was sequenced in a study of shared clonotypes between healthy human individuals. Generated by immunoSEQ multiplex PCR, the TCRdb table keeps only in-frame clones and is missing some. This table has 2 million to 3 million clones, 93% appearing once. The sample taken for sequencing was naive CD4+ T cells from PBMCs. As for subset: CD45RA+ positively selected. These receptors all stem from a man between 18 and 35 years old in good health. Some clones in this sample may be carry-over from other donors' samples.

The V call is TRBV29-1, the J call TRBJ2-5; D perhaps matches TRBD2 (6 bases). This CDR3 contains 14 residues. CDR1 is SQVTM, CDR2 ANQGSEA, per germline. The V end lost 8 bases, the J end lost 7 bases, and 23 bases lay between the germline ends. CDR3 nucleotides: TGCAGCCTCGCCGTTGGGGAGGATGTAGGGACCCAGTACTTC. It is translated as CSLAVGEDVGTQYF.

CDR3: CASISTGLAGGNEQFF. The CDR3, as DNA: TGTGCCAGCATCTCCACCGGACTAGCGGGAGGTAATGAGCAGTTCTTC. The chain recombines TRBV28 with TRBJ2-1; 14 bases are shared with TRBD2. The V and J ends lost 7 bases and 7 bases, in that order; junction bases with no gene match: 9. Per the germline V gene, CDR1 is MDHEN and CDR2 is SYDVKM. This CDR3 region has 16 residues.

CDR3 sequence (DNA): TGTGCCAGCAGTCCATGGGGGGCCAGGGGGCTAGAGAATTCACCCCTCCACTTT. The encoded protein is CASSPWGARGLENSPLHF. The rearrangement uses TRBV2 and TRBJ1-6, with 8 bases matching TRBD1. The CDR3 is made up of 18 amino acids. Germline CDR1 and CDR2: SNHLY and FYNNEI. Trimming cost V 5 bases and J 7 bases; bases outside gene matches: 16. Filled out from reference TRBV2 and TRBJ1-6, the complete variable domain reads EPEVTQTPSHQVTQMGQEVILRCVPISNHLYFYWYRQILGQKVEFLVSFYNNEISEKSEIFDDQFSVERPDGSNFTLKIRSTKLEDSAMYFCASSPWGARGLENSPLHFGNGTRLTVT.

This rearrangement joins TRBV11-3 to TRBJ2-1; no firm D call. The CDR3 contains 14 residues. CDR1 and CDR2 from the germline V gene are SGHNT and YENEEA. The V and J ends lost 2 bases and 9 bases respectively, with 14 bases between them. This chain's CDR3 is CASSLNQFSSEQFF. Here the CDR3 DNA reads TGTGCCAGCAGCTTAAATCAGTTTAGTAGTGAGCAGTTCTTC.

The chain is built from TRBV11-2 and TRBJ2-7, with 7 bases that match TRBD2. V gave up 5 bases and J gave up 1 base; unmatched junction bases: 8. The CDR3 runs 15 residues. Germline lookup yields CDR1 SGHAT and CDR2 FQNNGV. CDR3 amino acids: CASSPGPGGSYEQYF. DNA for the CDR3: TGTGCCAGCAGCCCCGGCCCCGGGGGGTCCTACGAGCAGTACTTC.

V is TRBV4-3 and J is TRBJ2-7; TRBD2 aligns across 9 bases. V trimming: 1 base; J trimming: 3 bases; junction bases outside the gene matches: 4. The CDR3 is 15 amino acids. Looked up from germline, CDR1 is LGHNA and CDR2 is YSLEER. The CDR3 region has the DNA TGCGCCAGCAGCCAAGCGCGACTAGCGGTCTACGAGCAGTACTTC. Protein sequence: CASSQARLAVYEQYF.

The rearrangement uses TRBV7-8 and TRBJ2-7, with D unclear. In germline, CDR1 is SGHVS, CDR2 FQNEAQ. The CDR3 is made up of 13 amino acids. The V and J ends lost 4 bases and 6 bases respectively, with 13 bases between them. The CDR3 DNA follows: TGTGCCAGCAGCTCGGACCTGGTCGGCGAGCAGTACTTC. It translates to CASSSDLVGEQYF.

The rearrangement links TRBV6-1 to TRBJ1-2; maybe TRBD1 (5 bases). The germline CDR1 and CDR2 sequences are MNHNS and SASEGT. CDR3 length: 15 residues. The V gene lost 6 bases and the J gene lost 4 bases, with 18 bases spanning the gap. The CDR3 nucleotides read TGTGCCAGCAGCCGAGGGGCAGGGAGCCTCTATGGCTACACCTTC. Translating it yields CASSRGAGSLYGYTF.

CDR3 residues: CASSLPRDSNQPQHF. CDR3 coding DNA: TGCGCCAGCAGCTTGCCCAGGGATAGCAATCAGCCCCAGCATTTT. This chain joins TRBV5-1 and TRBJ1-5, with D possibly TRBD1 on 5 matching bases. Germline V gives CDR1 SGHRS, CDR2 YFSETQ. V lost 1 base, J lost 0 bases, and 8 bases lay in between. The CDR3 length is 15 residues.

CDR3 amino acids: CASSPRPGYEQYF. The CDR3 DNA reads as TGTGCCAGCAGCCCACGGCCGGGCTACGAGCAGTACTTC. The chain is built from TRBV11-2 and TRBJ2-5; D remains ambiguous. Matching the DNA end better, TRBJ2-7 makes the J call doubtful. Looked up from germline, CDR1 is SGHAT and CDR2 is FQNNGV. This CDR3 contains 13 residues.

The chain joins TRBV6-1 to TRBJ2-7; 7 nucleotides match TRBD1. Germline-derived CDR1 and CDR2 are MNHNS and SASEGT. The CDR3 is 15 amino acids. V dropped 0 bases and J dropped 3; count of bases not matched to a gene: 5. This CDR3 is CASSEAGTANYEQYF. The CDR3, as DNA: TGTGCCAGCAGTGAAGCCGGGACAGCTAACTACGAGCAGTACTTC.

This CDR3 is CASSRGRAGEKLFF. In DNA form, the CDR3 reads TGTGCCAGCAGTCGAGGGAGGGCGGGGGAAAAACTGTTTTTT. The rearrangement uses TRBV28 and TRBJ1-4; no firm D call. Germline V lookup: CDR1 MDHEN, CDR2 SYDVKM. This CDR3 contains 14 residues. Trimming removed 5 bases at V and 8 bases at J, with 15 bases between.

The V gene is TRBV7-2, the J gene TRBJ2-5, with 10 bases fitting TRBD2. Trimming removed 3 bases from V and 4 bases from J; junction bases left unmatched: 11. CDR3 length: 17 residues. Germline V CDR1 and CDR2: SGHTA, FQGNSA. The CDR3 DNA sequence: TGTGCCAGCAGCTTTATGTTCCTAGCGGGAGCCCGAGAGACCCAGTACTTC. Encoded protein: CASSFMFLAGARETQYF. Using reference TRBV7-2 and TRBJ2-5 for the parts outside the CDR3, the full variable domain is GAGVSQSPSNKVTEKGKDVELRCDPISGHTALYWYRQSLGQGLEFLIYFQGNSAPDKSGLPSDRFSAERTGGSVSTLTIQRTQQEDSAVYLCASSFMFLAGARETQYFGPGTRLLVL.

CDR3 loop: CASSLQGLAGANEQYF. Here the CDR3 DNA reads TGTGCCAGCAGCTTACAAGGACTAGCGGGAGCTAACGAGCAGTACTTC. This sequence joins TRBV7-9 and TRBJ2-7, with TRBD2 matching over 13 bases. The germline CDR1 and CDR2 sequences are SEHNR and FQNEAQ (reference sequence). The CDR3 extends over 16 amino acids. V was pared by 2 bases and J by 5 bases, with 6 bases of the junction left unmatched.

V gene TRBV11-1 combines with J gene TRBJ2-5, with a tentative D call TRBD2 (5 bases). This CDR3 contains 14 residues. Germline V gives CDR1 SGHAT, CDR2 FQDESV (reference sequence). V was cut by 5 bases and J by 5 bases, with 15 bases left in between. The CDR3 DNA follows: TGTGCCAGCAGCCCCCACGGGGTGGAGGAGACCCAGTACTTC. Translating it yields CASSPHGVEETQYF.